Following are 25 T cell receptor beta chains from one sample sequenced in a study of cytomegalovirus exposure and HLA in healthy donors. The PCR had 60 Vbeta and 13 Jbeta primers. Method: immunoSEQ multiplex PCR; TCRdb's copy keeps in-frame clones and lacks some. Recorded for this sample: 200,000 to 250,000 clones. The sequencing sample was made of PBMCs. These receptors all stem from a woman in her twenties or thirties in good health and CMV-seropositive.

The rearrangement uses TRBV18 and TRBJ2-7; maybe TRBD1 (6 bases). Germline-derived CDR1 and CDR2 are KGHSH and LQKENI. The length of the CDR3 is 13 residues. The V and J ends lost 5 bases and 5 bases respectively, with 13 bases between them. This CDR3 is CASSAHREDEQYF. CDR3 in DNA: TGTGCCAGCTCAGCGCACAGGGAAGACGAGCAGTACTTC.

The chain is built from TRBV10-3 and TRBJ1-2; D may be TRBD1 (6 bases). The germline CDR1 and CDR2 sequences are ENHRY and SYGVKD. This CDR3 is built from 16 residues. Between the trimmed V and J ends, which lost 3 bases and 5 bases, there was a span of 19 bases. The CDR3 DNA reads TGTGCCATCAGTGATATAAATAAAGACAGGACATATGGCTACACCTTC. Translated, it gives CAISDINKDRTYGYTF.

The CDR3 sequence is CATSREGTSGRANEQFF. The CDR3 DNA sequence: TGTGCCACCAGCAGAGAAGGGACTAGCGGGCGGGCTAATGAGCAGTTCTTC. V usage is TRBV15 and J usage is TRBJ2-1; the match to TRBD2 covers 12 bases. Trimming removed 0 bases from V and 7 bases from J; junction bases left unmatched: 7. CDR3 length: 17 residues. CDR1 is LNHNV and CDR2 is YYDKDF in the germline V gene (reference sequence).

The chain couples TRBV2 to TRBJ2-1, with 7 bases matching TRBD1. V shed 8 bases and J 9 bases; nucleotides not matched to a gene: 7. Looked up from germline, CDR1 is SNHLY and CDR2 is FYNNEI. This CDR3 is 12 amino acids long. Here the CDR3 DNA reads TGTGCCAGCGACAGGGTGGACGTTGAGCAGTTCTTC. Translated: CASDRVDVEQFF.

This chain links TRBV5-1 with TRBJ2-7, with D perhaps TRBD2 (5 bases). Germline loops: CDR1 SGHRS, CDR2 YFSETQ. The V gene lost 4 bases and the J gene lost 0 bases, with 14 bases spanning the gap. This CDR3 spans 15 amino acids. The CDR3 loop reads CASSEGGRSSYEQYF. CDR3 bases: TGCGCCAGCAGCGAAGGCGGGCGTAGCTCCTACGAGCAGTACTTC.

The gene calls are TRBV7-9 and TRBJ2-1; 9 nucleotides line up with TRBD1. V dropped 2 bases and J dropped 7; count of bases not matched to a gene: 3. Germline CDR1 and CDR2: SEHNR and FQNEAQ (reference sequence). There are 14 residues in the CDR3. CDR3: CASSLRGQGNEQFF. The CDR3 coding sequence is TGTGCCAGCAGCTTAAGGGGACAGGGAAATGAGCAGTTCTTC. Using reference TRBV7-9 and TRBJ2-1 for the parts outside the CDR3, the full variable domain is DTGVSQNPRHKITKRGQNVTFRCDPISEHNRLYWYRQTLGQGPEFLTYFQNEAQLEKSRLLSDRFSAERPKGSFSTLEIQRTEQGDSAMYLCASSLRGQGNEQFFGPGTRLTVL.

This chain uses TRBV18 with TRBJ2-7; D is possibly TRBD1 (5 bases). CDR3 length: 14 residues. V was shortened by 6 bases and J by 4 bases, with 16 bases between the two germline ends. CDR1 KGHSH and CDR2 LQKENI come from the germline V gene. CDR3 DNA sequence: TGTGCCAGCTCGCTGTTAAGGGGCTCGTACGAGCAGTACTTC. Protein: CASSLLRGSYEQYF.

This chain joins TRBV2 and TRBJ2-5; 13 bases align to TRBD2. Matching the DNA end better, TRBJ2-7 makes the J call doubtful. Germline V gives CDR1 SNHLY, CDR2 FYNNEI. The CDR3 is made up of 15 amino acids. The CDR3, as DNA: TGTGCCAGCACTACTAGCGGGAGGGCCCTCCACGAGCAGTACTTC. Amino acid sequence: CASTTSGRALHEQYF.

The chain has TRBV6-7 and TRBJ2-3; D gene uncertain. TRBV6-7 is recorded as an ORF, its role being uncertain. Trimming removed 4 bases from V and 1 base from J, with 15 bases in between. The length of the CDR3 is 16 residues. CDR3 residues: CASSSRLIRRTDTQYF. DNA for the CDR3: TGTGCCAGCAGTTCTCGACTGATCCGGCGCACAGATACGCAGTATTTT.

Regarding this clone: The germline gene is not matched at one end of the junction; a read error may be the cause. The chain combines TRBV7-9 with TRBJ2-5, with D possibly being TRBD2 (6 bases). Germline lookup yields CDR1 SEHNR and CDR2 FQNEAQ (reference sequence). The CDR3 spans 11 residues. CDR3 loop: CASSPTNRENF. The CDR3 DNA reads TGTGCCAGCAGCCCGACCAACCGGGAGAACTTC.

The chain links TRBV28 to TRBJ2-2; 8 bases are shared with TRBD2. CDR1 is MDHEN and CDR2 is SYDVKM in the germline V gene. The CDR3 runs to 15 residues. The V gene end was trimmed by 5 bases and the J gene end by 4 bases; junction bases not matched to a gene: 6. The CDR3 DNA follows: TGTGCCAGCAGTCCCGGGGGGGCGCTCACCGGGGAGCTGTTTTTT. Its translation is CASSPGGALTGELFF.

V usage is TRBV5-1 and J usage is TRBJ2-7; TRBD2 aligns across 13 bases. This CDR3 contains 17 residues. The germline gives CDR1 SGHRS, CDR2 YFSETQ. V dropped 4 bases and J dropped 1; count of bases not matched to a gene: 8. As DNA, the CDR3 is TGCGCCAGCAGCCATGGGACTAGCGGGGCCTTTTCCTACGAGCAGTACTTC. Protein: CASSHGTSGAFSYEQYF.

This chain uses TRBV10-3 with TRBJ2-7; 8 bases line up with TRBD1. The CDR3 consists of 14 residues. Germline V gene data show CDR1 as ENHRY and CDR2 as SYGVKD. Trimming at V came to 7 bases and at J to 3 bases, leaving 8 bases not matched to a gene. CDR3 nucleotides: TGTGCCATCAAGAAGACAGGGGAGGACTACGAGCAGTACTTC. This codes for CAIKKTGEDYEQYF.

The rearrangement uses TRBV27 and TRBJ1-2; 7 bases agree with TRBD1. Germline CDR1 reads MNHEY; CDR2 reads SMNVEV (reference sequence). The CDR3 has 20 amino acids. V lost 3 bases, J lost 0 bases, and 19 bases stayed unmatched. In DNA form, the CDR3 reads TGTGCCAGCAGTTTCGCCCCGGCCGGGACAGTGACTTTATCTAACTATGGCTACACCTTC. It translates to CASSFAPAGTVTLSNYGYTF.

This sequence joins TRBV6-5 and TRBJ1-1; D gene unclear. The CDR3 contains 14 residues. Trimming removed 7 bases at V and 3 bases at J, with 15 bases between. Per the germline V gene, CDR1 is MNHEY and CDR2 is SVGAGI. In nucleotides, the CDR3 is TGTGCCAGCAACGCGGCGGGCGCGTACACTGAAGCTTTCTTT. It yields the protein CASNAAGAYTEAFF.

The V call is TRBV18, the J call TRBJ2-2, with D perhaps matching TRBD1 (5 bases). V was cut by 3 bases and J by 2 bases, with 10 bases left in between. Germline V CDR1 and CDR2: KGHSH, LQKENI. The CDR3 loop spans 15 amino acids. CDR3 nucleotide sequence: TGTGCCAGCTCACCTTTCGACAGTAACACCGGGGAGCTGTTTTTT. Translating it yields CASSPFDSNTGELFF.

CDR3: CASSLLDFQSYNEQFF. CDR3 DNA: TGTGCCAGCAGTTTATTAGATTTTCAATCCTACAATGAGCAGTTCTTC. V gene TRBV27 combines with J gene TRBJ2-1; D not certain. Germline values: CDR1 MNHEY, CDR2 SMNVEV (reference sequence). The V gene lost 1 base and the J gene lost 1 base, with 11 bases spanning the gap. The CDR3 length is 16 residues.

The J gene is TRBJ1-1, the V gene TRBV5-4; D not certain. Germline V gene data show CDR1 as SGHNT and CDR2 as YYREEE (reference sequence). The CDR3 sequence is 11 residues long. Trimming shortened V by 3 bases and J by 7 bases, and 7 bases separated the two germline ends. CDR3 DNA sequence: TGTGCCAGCAGCTCGGGTTTTGAAGCTTTCTTT. Residues: CASSSGFEAFF.

The chain employs TRBV11-2 and TRBJ2-2; 7 bases map to TRBD2. The CDR3 extends over 17 amino acids. Looked up from germline, CDR1 is SGHAT and CDR2 is FQNNGV. After removal of 0 bases from V and 1 base from J, the junction contained 5 bases not matched to a gene. The CDR3 sequence is CASSLDLLAGNTGELFF. The CDR3 DNA is TGTGCCAGCAGCTTAGATCTATTAGCGGGGAACACCGGGGAGCTGTTTTTT.

The chain's CDR3 is CASSPRQGRMNTEAFF. The CDR3 nucleotides are TGTGCCAGCTCACCACGACAGGGGCGCATGAACACTGAAGCTTTCTTT. This chain uses TRBV18 with TRBJ1-1; TRBD1 matches 8 bases. This CDR3 contains 16 residues. Trimming removed 1 base from V and 0 bases from J; junction bases left unmatched: 4. CDR1 KGHSH and CDR2 LQKENI come from the germline V gene.

The J gene is TRBJ1-5, the V gene TRBV30; 8 nucleotides agree with TRBD1. CDR1 is GTSNPN and CDR2 is SVGIG in the germline V gene (reference sequence). The CDR3 runs to 13 residues. V shed 2 bases, J shed 6 bases, and the junction held 3 bases outside the gene matches. The CDR3 nucleotides are TGTGCCTGGAGTCAACAGGGGGGTCAGCCCCAGCATTTT. It specifies CAWSQQGGQPQHF.

This sequence joins TRBV6-5 and TRBJ2-7; 8 bases fit TRBD2. V was pared by 4 bases and J by 1 base, with 6 bases of the junction left unmatched. Germline CDR1 reads MNHEY; CDR2 reads SVGAGI. The CDR3 is 15 residues long. The CDR3 DNA reads as TGTGCCAGCAGTTGGATTAGCGGGACTTCCTACGAGCAGTACTTC. Protein sequence: CASSWISGTSYEQYF.

The chain employs TRBV5-1 and TRBJ1-1, with D uncertain. CDR3 length: 15 amino acids. CDR1 is SGHRS and CDR2 is YFSETQ in the germline V gene. Trimming took off 0 bases at V and 2 bases at J, with 11 bases between the two ends. The CDR3 loop is CASSLGAPSNTEAFF. CDR3 nucleotides: TGCGCCAGCAGCTTGGGGGCCCCTTCCAACACTGAAGCTTTCTTT.

The gene calls are TRBV6-1 and TRBJ2-2; maybe TRBD1 (6 bases). Germline-derived CDR1 and CDR2 are MNHNS and SASEGT. The V and J ends lost 2 bases and 7 bases respectively, with 17 bases between them. This CDR3 spans 16 amino acids. The CDR3, as DNA: TGTGCCAGCAGTGAAAATCAGCAGGGGATTGTCGGGGAGCTGTTTTTT. As protein: CASSENQQGIVGELFF.

Concerning this clone itself: The junction differs from germline at one of its ends, possibly a read error. J is TRBJ2-1 and V is TRBV7-9; maybe TRBD2 (5 bases). This CDR3 spans 11 amino acids. Per germline, CDR1 SEHNR and CDR2 FQNEAQ (reference sequence). CDR3 amino acids: CASSSGLETVF. CDR3 DNA: TGTGCCAGCAGCTCCGGACTTGAAACCGTCTTC.